The 20 T cell receptor beta chains below were found in one sample sequenced in a study of shared clonotypes between healthy human individuals. The protocol was immunoSEQ multiplex PCR, while the TCRdb copy is restricted to in-frame clones and leaves out a portion. The sample contains around 1,900,000 clones, just over 90% of which appear only once. CD8 cells regarded as naive lacked CD45RO, were positively chosen for CCR7, and omitted terminally differentiated effector memory CD45RA+ cells. Material for sequencing was naive CD8+ T cells from PBMCs. The source of these receptors is a man aged 18 to 29 in good health. Some clones in this sample may be carry-over from other donors' samples.

V usage is TRBV5-6 and J usage is TRBJ2-7; D gene ambiguous. Trimming removed 0 bases from V and 3 bases from J, with 7 bases in between. The CDR3 has 13 amino acids. Germline CDR1 SGHDT, CDR2 YYEEEE. This CDR3 is CASSLALIYEQYF. The CDR3, as DNA: TGTGCCAGCAGCTTGGCTCTAATCTACGAGCAGTACTTC. The full variable domain, its missing parts supplied by reference TRBV5-6 and TRBJ2-7, is DAGVTQSPTHLIKTRGQQVTLRCSPKSGHDTVSWYQQALGQGPQFIFQYYEEEERQRGNFPDRFSGHQFPNYSSELNVNALLLGDSALYLCASSLALIYEQYFGPGTRLTVT.

J is TRBJ1-1 and V is TRBV19; D may be TRBD1 (5 bases). The CDR3 covers 14 residues. Trimming left V 6 bases short and J 1 base short, with 12 bases between. Looked up from germline, CDR1 is LNHDA and CDR2 is SQIVND (reference sequence). CDR3 bases: TGTGCCAGTAGCCACCAGACAGCGAACACTGAAGCTTTCTTT. Translating gives CASSHQTANTEAFF.

This clone has a single count. The chain links TRBV27 to TRBJ1-1; D remains ambiguous. The CDR3 covers 15 residues. Germline V CDR1 and CDR2: MNHEY, SMNVEV (reference sequence). Trimming shortened V by 0 bases and J by 1 base, and 9 bases separated the two germline ends. CDR3 sequence: CASSLSIGSNTEAFF. The CDR3 DNA is TGTGCCAGCAGTTTATCGATAGGTTCGAACACTGAAGCTTTCTTT.

Of note for this clone: Different DNA sequences within this sample yield the same CDR3. The chain links TRBV5-6 to TRBJ2-7, with TRBD1 matching over 8 bases. The CDR3 is 13 residues long. Germline CDR1 SGHDT, CDR2 YYEEEE. Trimming at V came to 2 bases and at J to 3 bases, leaving 1 base not matched to a gene. The CDR3 here is CASSLGTGYEQYF. The CDR3 DNA reads as TGTGCCAGCAGCTTAGGGACAGGCTACGAGCAGTACTTC.

In regard to this clone: A junction boundary mismatches the germline segment, possibly from a read error. This chain uses TRBV14 with TRBJ1-1; possibly TRBD1 for D (6 bases). CDR1 is SGHDN, CDR2 FVKESK, per germline. The CDR3 spans 11 residues. CDR3 coding DNA: TGTGCCAGCAGGGACGGTTGGACAGTCGTCTTT. Encoded protein: CASRDGWTVVF.

The V gene is TRBV13, the J gene TRBJ2-7; TRBD1 matches at 9 bases. V lost 5 bases and J lost 6; bases outside the gene matches: 14. The germline V gene encodes CDR1 PRHDT and CDR2 FYEKMQ (reference sequence). This CDR3 comprises 16 residues. The CDR3 coding sequence is TGTGCCAGCAGCCGGACGGACAGGGGACCTCAGGGCGAGCAGTACTTC. Residues: CASSRTDRGPQGEQYF.

The chain joins TRBV27 to TRBJ1-2, with D possibly being TRBD1 (5 bases). CDR1 and CDR2 from the germline V gene are MNHEY and SMNVEV (reference sequence). Trimming cost V 3 bases and J 5 bases, with 13 bases left between them. CDR3 size: 14 residues. This chain's CDR3 is CASSLSDTGYGYTF. CDR3 DNA sequence: TGTGCCAGCAGTTTGTCGGACACTGGATATGGCTACACCTTC.

V gene TRBV15 combines with J gene TRBJ1-1; no clear D gene. Germline loops: CDR1 LNHNV, CDR2 YYDKDF (reference sequence). The CDR3 has 14 residues. V was clipped by 5 bases and J by 6 bases, with 16 bases between them. The CDR3 nucleotides are TGTGCCACCAGCTTAGACCTCACCGGAGCTGAAGCTTTCTTT. Translation gives CATSLDLTGAEAFF.

The chain couples TRBV7-9 to TRBJ2-7; D uncertain. V was trimmed by 6 bases and J by 5 bases, leaving 14 bases between them. CDR3 length: 13 amino acids. Germline values: CDR1 SEHNR, CDR2 FQNEAQ (reference sequence). For the CDR3, the DNA is TGTGCCAGCAGTCCCGGTCTCACCGACGAGCAGTACTTC. Its protein product is CASSPGLTDEQYF.

The chain has TRBV2 and TRBJ2-1; TRBD2 aligns across 10 bases. V lost 2 bases and J lost 7; bases outside the gene matches: 2. The germline CDR1 and CDR2 sequences are SNHLY and FYNNEI. CDR3 size: 14 residues. CDR3: CASSELAGDNEQFF. CDR3 in DNA: TGTGCCAGCAGTGAACTAGCGGGAGATAATGAGCAGTTCTTC.

This clone was seen once. Other DNA variants within this sample encode the same CDR3. The chain joins TRBV29-1 to TRBJ2-2; TRBD2 is a possible D gene (5 bases). Trimming took 6 bases from V and 8 from J, leaving 10 bases between them. The CDR3 totals 11 residues. Germline loops: CDR1 SQVTM, CDR2 ANQGSEA. The CDR3 nucleotides are TGCAGCGTGCGAGGCGGGGGGGAGCTGTTTTTT. It specifies CSVRGGGELFF.

The chain recombines TRBV15 with TRBJ1-1; perhaps TRBD1 as D (6 bases). This CDR3 spans 12 amino acids. Trimming stripped 5 bases from V and 8 bases from J, with 12 bases between. Germline lookup yields CDR1 LNHNV and CDR2 YYDKDF (reference sequence). The CDR3 protein is CATSPRGGEAFF. The CDR3 DNA reads as TGTGCCACCAGCCCCAGGGGAGGCGAAGCTTTCTTT. The entire variable domain, with the rest obtained from reference TRBV15 and TRBJ1-1, is as follows: DAMVIQNPRYQVTQFGKPVTLSCSQTLNHNVMYWYQQKSSQAPKLLFHYYDKDFNNEADTPDNFQSRRPNTSFCFLDIRSPGLGDTAMYLCATSPRGGEAFFGQGTRLTVV.

J is TRBJ2-5 and V is TRBV30, with D perhaps matching TRBD2 (6 bases). Germline-derived CDR1 and CDR2 are GTSNPN and SVGIG (reference sequence). V lost 3 bases and J lost 2, with 16 bases in between. This CDR3 comprises 15 residues. The CDR3 DNA reads as TGTGCCTGGAGCGGGGGAGAAGGGATTCAAGAGACCCAGTACTTC. It codes for CAWSGGEGIQETQYF.

This clone showed up just once. V gene TRBV4-3 combines with J gene TRBJ2-7; 8 bases map to TRBD2. Germline lookup yields CDR1 LGHNA and CDR2 YSLEER. The V segment lost 0 bases and the J segment 3 bases; nucleotides outside the gene matches: 4. The CDR3 length is 15 residues. CDR3 in amino acids: CASSQEAGGLYEQYF. In DNA form, the CDR3 reads TGCGCCAGCAGCCAAGAGGCGGGAGGCCTCTACGAGCAGTACTTC.

The V call is TRBV7-9, the J call TRBJ2-7; D gene uncertain. The CDR3 has 12 amino acids. Germline CDR1 SEHNR, CDR2 FQNEAQ (reference sequence). Trimming took 5 bases from V and 5 from J, leaving 10 bases between them. The DNA for the CDR3 is TGTGCCAGCAGCCCCCACGCTCACGAGCAGTACTTC. It encodes CASSPHAHEQYF.

This clone showed up just once. The gene calls are TRBV29-1 and TRBJ2-5; 7 nucleotides agree with TRBD2. This CDR3 is built from 15 residues. With 2 bases clipped from V and 1 base from J, the junction kept 7 bases outside the gene matches. CDR1 SQVTM and CDR2 ANQGSEA come from the germline V gene. The CDR3 bases are TGCAGCGTTGAATTAACGGGACTATCCCAAGAGACCCAGTACTTC. It codes for CSVELTGLSQETQYF.

The CDR3 is CASSTAMTRHSYEQYF. In DNA, the CDR3 is TGTGCCAGTAGTACAGCCATGACTCGCCACTCCTACGAGCAGTACTTC. The V and J genes are TRBV19 and TRBJ2-7; D is unresolved. The CDR3 extends over 16 amino acids. Germline CDR1 and CDR2: LNHDA and SQIVND (reference sequence). Deletions cut 4 bases from V and 0 bases from J, with 16 bases between.

This chain uses TRBV5-8 with TRBJ1-2, with a tentative D call TRBD1 (5 bases). The germline V gene encodes CDR1 SGHTS and CDR2 YDEGEE. The length of the CDR3 is 15 residues. The V and J ends lost 0 bases and 0 bases respectively, with 9 bases between them. The CDR3 nucleotides are TGTGCCAGCAGCTTGGCCTCGGGGGCTAACTATGGCTACACCTTC. Translation: CASSLASGANYGYTF.

Details on this clone: In the same sample, other DNA sequences code for this CDR3. The rearrangement links TRBV28 to TRBJ1-1; the match to TRBD1 covers 9 bases. Per germline, CDR1 MDHEN and CDR2 SYDVKM. There are 15 residues in the CDR3. V was clipped by 2 bases and J by 4 bases; unmatched bases: 5. DNA of the CDR3: TGTGCCAGCAGTTTAACAGGGGGCGCGGGCACTGAAGCTTTCTTT. This codes for CASSLTGGAGTEAFF.

This clone was recorded once. The V gene is TRBV9, the J gene TRBJ2-5; D is uncertain. There are 15 residues in the CDR3. The V end lost 0 bases, the J end lost 5 bases, and 14 bases lay between the germline ends. Germline CDR1 SGDLS, CDR2 YYNGEE. DNA for the CDR3: TGTGCCAGCAGCGTAGGTTTCTACGGGCAGGAGACCCAGTACTTC. It specifies CASSVGFYGQETQYF.